These 31 T cell receptor beta chains were all obtained from the same sample, sequenced in a study of patients and donors after allogeneic stem cell transplantation. TCRdb processed the RT-PCR reads anew with MiXCR; each CDR3 protein has one entry. The sample includes 200,000 to 250,000 distinct CDR3 sequences, 12% to 15% of them seen just once. Sequenced: blood, either unsorted or a sorted T cell fraction (not recorded which). The receptor source for this set is a human donor who was either an allogeneic HSCT recipient or a stem cell or donor lymphocyte infusion donor (not recorded which). It is not recorded whose cells these are; they may come from a transplant donor.

This clonotype was counted ten times or more. This chain links TRBV24-1 with TRBJ2-3, with 9 bases aligning to TRBD1. With 0 bases clipped from V and 4 bases from J, the junction kept 13 bases outside the gene matches. Germline CDR1 KGHDR, CDR2 SFDVKD. The CDR3 has 19 residues. The CDR3 DNA reads TGTGCCACCAGTGATTTGCGGGACAGGGTTCGTACTGGCGCAGATACGCAGTATTTT. Its protein is CATSDLRDRVRTGADTQYF.

This clonotype has more than one count but fewer than ten. The V call is TRBV7-2, the J call TRBJ2-3; D is ambiguous. Trimming removed 5 bases at V and 3 bases at J, with 9 bases between. Germline-derived CDR1 and CDR2 are SGHTA and FQGNSA. The CDR3 has 13 amino acids. CDR3 nucleotides: TGTGCCAGCAGCCCAACCGTAACAGATACGCAGTATTTT. Its translation: CASSPTVTDTQYF.

This chain joins TRBV24-1 and TRBJ1-5; 9 bases align to TRBD1. Trimming at V came to 3 bases and at J to 1 base, leaving 6 bases not matched to a gene. CDR3 length equals 17 residues. Germline CDR1 is KGHDR and CDR2 is SFDVKD. This chain's CDR3 is CATSDPGTGKSNQPQHF. The CDR3 bases are TGTGCCACCAGTGATCCTGGGACAGGGAAAAGCAATCAGCCCCAGCATTTT.

The chain has TRBV7-3 and TRBJ2-2; tentative D call: TRBD1 (6 bases). The germline V gene has CDR1 SGHTA and CDR2 FQGTGA. The CDR3 covers 17 residues. Trimming removed 2 bases from V and 0 bases from J, with 13 bases in between. This CDR3 reads CASSLSRQVANTGELFF. In DNA, the CDR3 is TGTGCCAGCAGCTTATCCAGACAGGTCGCGAACACCGGGGAGCTGTTTTTT.

The chain is built from TRBV4-1 and TRBJ2-5; 7 bases fit TRBD2. J lost 9 bases, V lost 6 bases, and 13 bases had no gene match. CDR1 and CDR2 from the germline V gene are MGHRA and YSYEKL. This CDR3 comprises 14 residues. CDR3 amino acids: CASSLMGGKSSQYF. CDR3 bases: TGCGCCAGCAGTCTGATGGGGGGGAAGAGTTCCCAGTACTTC.

V usage is TRBV20-1 and J usage is TRBJ1-5, with TRBD1 identical over 9 bases. The CDR3 extends over 14 amino acids. Unmatched junction bases numbered 8, after V lost 6 bases and J lost 5 bases. Germline CDR1 DFQATT, CDR2 SNEGSKA (reference sequence). DNA of the CDR3: TGCAGTGCGGCCGGGACAGGGAGGGATCAGCCCCAGCATTTT. It is translated as CSAAGTGRDQPQHF.

DNA for the CDR3: TGTGCCAGTAGTGCAGGGGGACAGTTTTTCTACAATGAGCAGTTCTTC. Translating it yields CASSAGGQFFYNEQFF. V usage is TRBV19 and J usage is TRBJ2-1; TRBD1 aligns across 7 bases. The CDR3 extends over 16 amino acids. CDR1 and CDR2 (germline): LNHDA, SQIVND (reference sequence). V shed 5 bases, J shed 3 bases, and the junction held 10 bases outside the gene matches.

This clonotype was observed at least ten times. CDR3 amino acids: CASSLQGNNQPQHF. Here the CDR3 DNA reads TGTGCCAGCAGCTTACAGGGGAACAATCAGCCCCAGCATTTT. The genes are TRBV11-3 and TRBJ1-5, with D tentatively TRBD1 (6 bases). This CDR3 comprises 14 residues. The germline V gene encodes CDR1 SGHNT and CDR2 YENEEA. V was cut by 2 bases and J by 3 bases, with 8 bases left in between.

Turning to this clonotype: No conserved phenylalanine or tryptophan ends this CDR3, so it is likely a read error. The rearrangement uses TRBV6-5 and TRBJ2-5; 10 nucleotides match TRBD2. The CDR3 is 19 residues long. Germline V gene data show CDR1 as MNHEY and CDR2 as SVGAGI. V shed 2 bases, J shed 2 bases, and the junction held 14 bases outside the gene matches. The CDR3 DNA follows: TGTGCCAGCAGTTACGTAGGGCTAGCGGGAGAAGGGTGGCAAGAGACCCAGTACTCC. It codes for CASSYVGLAGEGWQETQYS.

Ten or more counts support this clonotype. The chain links TRBV7-2 to TRBJ1-1; TRBD1 agrees at 7 bases. The CDR3 sequence is 13 residues long. V lost 6 bases and J lost 4; bases outside the gene matches: 5. Germline V gene data show CDR1 as SGHTA and CDR2 as FQGNSA. The CDR3 region has the DNA TGTGCCAGCAGACCGGGACAGTTCACTGAAGCTTTCTTT. It specifies CASRPGQFTEAFF.

The rearrangement links TRBV7-2 to TRBJ2-2; possible D gene TRBD1, 6 bases. Trimming took 5 bases from V and 4 from J, leaving 14 bases between them. Germline loops: CDR1 SGHTA, CDR2 FQGNSA. CDR3 length equals 15 residues. The CDR3 protein is CASSRDRSITGELFF. CDR3 bases: TGTGCCAGCAGCCGTGACAGGAGCATCACCGGGGAGCTGTTTTTT.

The chain links TRBV12-3 or TRBV12-4 to TRBJ2-1, with 10 bases identical to TRBD2. The CDR3 is 15 residues long. The junction had 11 bases not matched to a gene; V was cut back by 6 bases and J by 9 bases. For the CDR3, the DNA is TGTGCCAGCAGAGCCCTAGCGGGAGAGTGGGCTGAGCAGTTCTTC. It translates to CASRALAGEWAEQFF.

Ten or more counts support this clonotype. The chain is built from TRBV5-1 and TRBJ2-1; 8 bases align to TRBD2. The CDR3 has 15 amino acids. Germline CDR1 SGHRS, CDR2 YFSETQ. With V trimmed by 1 base and J by 10 bases, 10 bases remained unmatched. CDR3 coding DNA: TGCGCCAGCAGCTTGTCACTAGCGGCGCCTCTCGAGCAGTTCTTC. Residues: CASSLSLAAPLEQFF. The full variable domain, in which reference TRBV5-1 and TRBJ2-1 provide the parts outside the CDR3, is KAGVTQTPRYLIKTRGQQVTLSCSPISGHRSVSWYQQTPGQGLQFLFEYFSETQRNKGNFPGRFSGRQFSNSRSEMNVSTLELGDSALYLCASSLSLAAPLEQFFGPGTRLTVL.

This clonotype showed up many times. The J gene is TRBJ2-7, the V gene TRBV7-3; 16 bases match TRBD2. The CDR3 loop spans 19 amino acids. With V trimmed by 5 bases and J by 1 base, 11 bases remained unmatched. Germline V CDR1 and CDR2: SGHTA, FQGTGA. The chain's CDR3 is CASSRGLAGGPYLSYEQYF. In DNA form, the CDR3 reads TGTGCCAGCAGCCGGGGACTAGCGGGAGGGCCTTACCTATCCTACGAGCAGTACTTC.

This clonotype came up a few times. The rearrangement uses TRBV12-3 or TRBV12-4 and TRBJ2-2; D is perhaps TRBD2 (5 bases). V was trimmed by 1 base and J by 5 bases, leaving 8 bases between them. This CDR3 is built from 14 residues. Here the CDR3 reads CASSLVSGTGELFF. DNA for the CDR3: TGTGCCAGCAGTTTAGTATCGGGGACCGGGGAGCTGTTTTTT.

This clonotype has just a few counts. The rearrangement uses TRBV19 and TRBJ2-6; D gene uncertain. Germline CDR1 LNHDA, CDR2 SQIVND (reference sequence). The CDR3 is 15 residues long. V lost 6 bases, J lost 4 bases, and 13 bases lay in between. CDR3: CASSPAELGANVLTF. The CDR3 DNA follows: TGTGCCAGTAGCCCGGCTGAGCTCGGGGCCAACGTCCTGACTTTC.

Ten or more counts support this clonotype. The chain couples TRBV3-1 to TRBJ2-5; 9 bases are a match to TRBD2. The V gene's germline CDR1 is LGHDT and CDR2 YNNKEL (reference sequence). CDR3 length equals 18 residues. The trim removed 4 bases at V and 5 bases at J, leaving 17 bases unmatched. The CDR3 region is CASSPLYTAGGRGETQYF. The CDR3 DNA sequence: TGTGCCAGCAGCCCCCTTTATACAGCGGGGGGTCGAGGGGAGACCCAGTACTTC.

The sample holds a few counts of this clonotype. The genes are TRBV29-1 and TRBJ1-2, with 7 nucleotides matching TRBD1. The junction had 14 bases not matched to a gene; V was cut back by 0 bases and J by 7 bases. This CDR3 spans 16 amino acids. Germline loops: CDR1 SQVTM, CDR2 ANQGSEA. The CDR3 reads CSVEEQGVGLVRGYTF. In nucleotides, the CDR3 is TGCAGCGTTGAAGAGCAGGGGGTGGGACTAGTTCGTGGCTACACCTTC.

V usage is TRBV6-2 or TRBV6-3 and J usage is TRBJ2-7; the D gene is possibly TRBD2 (5 bases). The V end lost 7 bases, the J end lost 4 bases, and 20 bases lay between the germline ends. The CDR3 sequence is 15 residues long. Germline V gives CDR1 MNHEY, CDR2 SVGEGT. As DNA, the CDR3 is TGTGCCAGCACCCCTGGGCGGAAATGGACTTACGAGCAGTACTTC. Residues: CASTPGRKWTYEQYF.

This rearrangement joins TRBV27 to TRBJ2-1, with 8 bases that match TRBD1. CDR1 and CDR2 (germline): MNHEY, SMNVEV (reference sequence). The CDR3 totals 15 residues. The ends lost 3 bases at V and 3 bases at J; junction bases unmatched: 4. CDR3 bases: TGTGCCAGCAGTTTCCCACAGGGGGGCTACAATGAGCAGTTCTTC. This gives the protein CASSFPQGGYNEQFF.

V usage is TRBV12-3 or TRBV12-4 and J usage is TRBJ2-4; 13 positions match TRBD2. This CDR3 is built from 16 residues. V dropped 6 bases and J dropped 1; count of bases not matched to a gene: 3. The CDR3 reads CASSPTSGGAKNIQYF. For the CDR3, the DNA is TGTGCCAGCAGCCCGACTAGCGGGGGGGCCAAAAACATTCAGTACTTC.

The sample holds a few counts of this clonotype. The genes are TRBV5-1 and TRBJ2-5, with 8 bases matching TRBD2. Germline CDR1 is SGHRS and CDR2 is YFSETQ. The CDR3 consists of 15 residues. After removal of 4 bases from V and 4 bases from J, the junction contained 9 bases not matched to a gene. The CDR3 DNA is TGCGCCAGCAGCGTGGACGGGAGGGCCCTAGAGACCCAGTACTTC. Translated, it gives CASSVDGRALETQYF.

In its sample, this clonotype was seen a few times. The chain uses TRBV3-1 and TRBJ1-5, with unresolved D. Trimming left V 4 bases short and J 3 bases short, with 10 bases between. The length of the CDR3 is 14 residues. Germline CDR1 reads LGHDT; CDR2 reads YNNKEL (reference sequence). This CDR3 reads CASSPAGYNQPQHF. Written as DNA, the CDR3 is TGTGCCAGCAGCCCCGCTGGGTACAATCAGCCCCAGCATTTT.

This clonotype was seen a few times. The chain combines TRBV29-1 with TRBJ2-7; D possibly uses TRBD1 or TRBD2 (7 bases each). Deletions cut 4 bases from V and 6 bases from J, with 10 bases between. Looked up from germline, CDR1 is SQVTM and CDR2 is ANQGSEA. This CDR3 comprises 11 residues. CDR3 in DNA: TGCAGCGTTGCAGGGGGGGTCGAGCAGTACTTC. Translating it yields CSVAGGVEQYF.

The chain is built from TRBV19 and TRBJ1-2, with a possible D match to TRBD1 (6 bases). V lost 5 bases and J lost 8, with 15 bases in between. Germline CDR1 is LNHDA and CDR2 is SQIVND (reference sequence). The CDR3 is 13 amino acids. CDR3 in amino acids: CASSADHGGGYTF. DNA for the CDR3: TGTGCCAGTAGTGCAGATCACGGGGGCGGCTACACCTTC. Drawing the rest from reference TRBV19 and TRBJ1-2, the complete variable domain is DGGITQSPKYLFRKEGQNVTLSCEQNLNHDAMYWYRQDPGQGLRLIYYSQIVNDFQKGDIAEGYSVSREKKESFPLTVTSAQKNPTAFYLCASSADHGGGYTFGSGTRLTVV.

The table lists this clonotype with many counts. This chain connects TRBV11-2 to TRBJ1-1, with D possibly matching TRBD1 (6 bases). The CDR3 has 15 residues. CDR1 is SGHAT, CDR2 FQNNGV, per germline. Trimming pared 6 bases from V and 11 bases from J, leaving 25 bases between. CDR3 amino acids: CASRWDRTPGVMAFF. The CDR3 DNA is TGTGCCAGCAGATGGGATCGGACCCCAGGGGTAATGGCTTTCTTT. Looking up the rest from reference TRBV11-2 and TRBJ1-1 gives the full variable domain: EAGVAQSPRYKIIEKRQSVAFWCNPISGHATLYWYQQILGQGPKLLIQFQNNGVVDDSQLPKDRFSAERLKGVDSTLKIQPAKLEDSAVYLCASRWDRTPGVMAFFGQGTRLTVV.

This clonotype was recorded a few times. The chain recombines TRBV20-1 with TRBJ2-3; 7 bases align to TRBD2. This CDR3 has 11 amino acids. V shed 5 bases and J 14 bases; nucleotides not matched to a gene: 10. Germline CDR1 and CDR2: DFQATT and SNEGSKA (reference sequence). The CDR3 is CSAGGGTTGYF. The CDR3 nucleotides read TGCAGTGCTGGAGGCGGGACTACCGGGTATTTT.

The chain uses TRBV7-9 and TRBJ1-1, with no clear D. Germline V gene data show CDR1 as SEHNR and CDR2 as FQNEAQ (reference sequence). V lost 0 bases and J lost 0, with 11 bases in between. The CDR3 spans 16 residues. Here the CDR3 reads CASSLASSWLNTEAFF. CDR3 coding DNA: TGTGCCAGCAGCTTAGCCTCGTCCTGGCTGAACACTGAAGCTTTCTTT.

The rearrangement joins TRBV5-1 to TRBJ2-7, with TRBD2 matching over 13 bases. CDR3 size: 13 residues. Per the germline V gene, CDR1 is SGHRS and CDR2 is YFSETQ. V shed 7 bases, J shed 7 bases, and the junction held 5 bases outside the gene matches. DNA of the CDR3: TGCGCCAGCCTGGGACTAGCGGGAAGTGAGCAGTACTTC. This gives the protein CASLGLAGSEQYF.

The chain has TRBV3-1 and TRBJ1-6; no definite D call. Germline V gene lookup returns CDR1 LGHDT and CDR2 YNNKEL (reference sequence). V was pared by 3 bases and J by 14 bases, with 14 bases between. The CDR3 runs 13 residues. The CDR3 DNA is TGTGCCAGCAGCCAGTCCTATCGGGTAACCCTCCACTTT. Its translation is CASSQSYRVTLHF.

The chain joins TRBV20-1 to TRBJ2-3; D not certain. The CDR3 totals 11 residues. CDR1 and CDR2 from the germline V gene are DFQATT and SNEGSKA (reference sequence). V was clipped by 2 bases and J by 4 bases, with 4 bases between them. The CDR3 is CSARYADTQYF. CDR3 sequence (DNA): TGCAGTGCTAGATACGCAGATACGCAGTATTTT.